The following is a T cell receptor (beta chain) sequence with its context. Sequencing used immunoSEQ multiplex PCR; TCRdb keeps in-frame clones, though not all of them. This table holds about 120,000 clones, about 91% found once. These data belong to a study of control samples from healthy donors and cancer patients. The CDR3 consists of 15 residues. The germline CDR1 and CDR2 sequences are SGHRS and YFSETQ. J lost 0 bases, V lost 4 bases, and 6 bases had no gene match. The rearrangement links TRBV5-1 to TRBJ1-2, with 7 bases lining up with TRBD1. The receptor was isolated from a middle-aged man in good health. The sequencing sample was made of blood. In nucleotides, the CDR3 is TGCGCCAGCAGCGGGCAGGACAGGCCTAACTATGGCTACACCTTC. Residues: CASSGQDRPNYGYTF.